The present entry profiles one T cell receptor (beta chain) with its context. Antigen: not known. The PCR was carried out with 60 Vbeta primers and 13 Jbeta primers. The repertoire was sequenced with immunoSEQ multiplex PCR; TCRdb's copy has only in-frame clones and lacks some. Among about 110,000 clones, more than 65% were seen once, and the ten largest hold 3.5% to 5%. The record originates from a study of cytomegalovirus exposure and HLA in healthy donors. Overall study context: One earlier analysis, a look at around 180 million T cells, found roughly 110 million unique TCR beta sequences. Within an early data release were tens of millions of unique TCRs drawn from HLA-typed donors. Assignment to the Caucasian-associated ancestry cluster applied to approximately 80% of the approximately 370 genotyped donors.

Study observations and caveats: Later on, an analysis showed TCR association rates differing by HLA locus, with DRB1 the most and HLA-C the fewest.

The CDR3 totals 14 residues. Germline-derived CDR1 and CDR2 are MGHRA and YSYEKL. The ends were cut back, 4 bases at V and 5 bases at J, with 12 bases in the middle. The clonotype comes from a male donor in good health and CMV-seronegative. Material: PBMCs. The chain uses TRBV4-1 and TRBJ2-1; D is perhaps TRBD1 (6 bases). CDR3 amino acids: CASSPTRQDNEQFF. The CDR3 nucleotides read TGCGCCAGCAGCCCAACCCGACAGGACAATGAGCAGTTCTTC.